This TCR beta chain was sequenced for a study of blood T cell repertoires in COVID-19. Study in general: COVID-19 samples from acute and convalescent phases originated in the United States, Italy and Spain.

Germline V CDR1 and CDR2: SQVTM, ANQGSEA. This CDR3 comprises 11 residues. Trimming pared 6 bases from V and 6 bases from J, leaving 11 bases between. Recruited during active infection, patients (from Seattle) were subsequently followed longitudinally. Under the authors' procedure: Amplification from reference gene primers served as the basis for estimated nucleated cell counts. Clones were read by immunoSEQ multiplex PCR, and TCRdb kept only the in-frame ones, dropping some. V and J calls and clone size are as listed in that table; D and trimming were resolved from the DNA. This repertoire shows tens of thousands of clones, around 67% found once; its top ten account for 3.9%.

The V call is TRBV29-1, the J call TRBJ1-2; D perhaps matches TRBD1 (5 bases). Sequenced input: peripheral blood. This receptor was taken from a man aged 65-85 years with COVID-19, enrolled during active disease. CDR3 region: CSVNDSDGYTF. DNA for the CDR3: TGCAGCGTAAATGACAGTGATGGCTACACCTTC. The full variable domain, its missing parts supplied by reference TRBV29-1 and TRBJ1-2, is SAVISQKPSRDICQRGTSLTIQCQVDSQVTMMFWYRQQPGQSLTLIATANQGSEATYESGFVIDKFPISRPNLTFSTLTVSNMSPEDSSIYLCSVNDSDGYTFGSGTRLTVV.